The rows below give T cell receptor beta chains drawn from one sample of a study of spatial heterogeneity in lung cancer. Using its own MiXCR run on the 5' RACE reads, TCRdb lists one record per CDR3 protein. The sample holds some 32,000 distinct CDR3 sequences, about 10% seen once. The specimen was PBMCs, collected at follow-up. The receptors derive from a female donor with early-stage non-small cell lung cancer. The CDR3 runs from the conserved cysteine through the conserved F or W. Each record gives: J gene, D gene, clone size, V gene, CDR3 DNA, CDR3 protein. A D gene is named only where the DNA matches it firmly. Not every row has a clone size; where given, it reads once, few, many or a size class.

j_gene: TRBJ1-4; d_gene: TRBD1; abundance: many; v_gene: TRBV6-1; CDR3nt: TGTGCCAGCAGTGAAACCGGGACAGGGACTGAAAAACTGTTTTTT; CDR3aa: CASSETGTGTEKLFF
j_gene: TRBJ2-7; d_gene: TRBD1; abundance: many; v_gene: TRBV5-1; CDR3nt: TGCGCCAGCAGCTCCGGGGACAGGGTTGGCGAGCAGTACTTC; CDR3aa: CASSSGDRVGEQYF
j_gene: TRBJ1-5; d_gene: TRBD1; abundance: .; v_gene: TRBV5-1; CDR3nt: TGCGCCAGCAGCTTGGGGACAGGGAACAATCAGCCCCAGCATTTT; CDR3aa: CASSLGTGNNQPQHF
j_gene: TRBJ1-1; d_gene: .; abundance: many; v_gene: TRBV19; CDR3nt: TGTGCCAGTAGTATAGATCCTGACAGCTTGAACACTGAAGCTTTCTTT; CDR3aa: CASSIDPDSLNTEAFF
j_gene: TRBJ2-7; d_gene: .; abundance: .; v_gene: TRBV10-3; CDR3nt: TGTGCCATCAGTTGGACAGTCTCCTACGAGCAGTACTTC; CDR3aa: CAISWTVSYEQYF
j_gene: TRBJ2-7; d_gene: .; abundance: .; v_gene: TRBV10-3; CDR3nt: TGTGCCATCAGTGAAACTCTAGCGAGGGGGCCTTACGAGCAGTACTTC; CDR3aa: CAISETLARGPYEQYF
j_gene: TRBJ2-7; d_gene: .; abundance: many; v_gene: TRBV30; CDR3nt: TGTGCCTGGAAGGATCGGGCGGGGATCTACGAGCAGTACTTC; CDR3aa: CAWKDRAGIYEQYF
j_gene: TRBJ1-1; d_gene: .; abundance: many; v_gene: TRBV6-2/TRBV6-3; CDR3nt: TGTGCCAGCAGTTACTCAGTCGTGAACACTGAAGCTTTCTTT; CDR3aa: CASSYSVVNTEAFF
j_gene: TRBJ2-3; d_gene: .; abundance: many; v_gene: TRBV12-3/TRBV12-4; CDR3nt: TGTGCCAGCAGTTTAAACAAAGGGACAGATACGCAGTATTTT; CDR3aa: CASSLNKGTDTQYF
j_gene: TRBJ2-1; d_gene: .; abundance: many; v_gene: TRBV20-1; CDR3nt: TGCAGTGCTAGTATGGTCGGGCTCTTGGATGAGCAGTTCTTC; CDR3aa: CSASMVGLLDEQFF
j_gene: TRBJ2-7; d_gene: .; abundance: few; v_gene: TRBV7-2; CDR3nt: TGTGCCAGCAGCTTAGCAGCCAGGGCCTACGAGCAGTACTTC; CDR3aa: CASSLAARAYEQYF
j_gene: TRBJ2-3; d_gene: .; abundance: many; v_gene: TRBV12-3/TRBV12-4; CDR3nt: TGTGCCAGCAGTTTTCAGGGGCGGGGAGATACGCAGTATTTT; CDR3aa: CASSFQGRGDTQYF
j_gene: TRBJ2-2; d_gene: TRBD1; abundance: many; v_gene: TRBV27; CDR3nt: TGTGCCAGCAGTCTTATGGGTCGGACAGGGGGCCCTGGCGGGGAGCTGTTTTTT; CDR3aa: CASSLMGRTGGPGGELFF
j_gene: TRBJ2-7; d_gene: .; abundance: few; v_gene: TRBV6-5; CDR3nt: TGTGCCAGCAGCCCCAGGGCCAACTACGAGCAGTACTTC; CDR3aa: CASSPRANYEQYF
j_gene: TRBJ2-5; d_gene: .; abundance: few; v_gene: TRBV14; CDR3nt: TGTGCCAGCAGCCAAGAGATTAACCCACAAGAGACCCAGTACTTC; CDR3aa: CASSQEINPQETQYF
j_gene: TRBJ2-1; d_gene: TRBD2; abundance: .; v_gene: TRBV11-1; CDR3nt: TGTGCCAGCAGCTCTAGCGGGGGGGCTTCGTCCTACAATGAGCAGTTCTTC; CDR3aa: CASSSSGGASSYNEQFF
j_gene: TRBJ1-2; d_gene: .; abundance: many; v_gene: TRBV29-1; CDR3nt: TGCAGCGTTGAACGGGCAGGCGCTTATGGCTACACCTTC; CDR3aa: CSVERAGAYGYTF
j_gene: TRBJ2-7; d_gene: .; abundance: .; v_gene: TRBV7-8; CDR3nt: TGTGCCAGCAGCTTAGGTCCAAGTTACGAGCAGTACTTC; CDR3aa: CASSLGPSYEQYF
j_gene: TRBJ2-5; d_gene: .; abundance: many; v_gene: TRBV4-3; CDR3nt: TGCGCCAGCAGCCAGGACAGACTTCAAGAGACCCAGTACTTC; CDR3aa: CASSQDRLQETQYF
j_gene: TRBJ2-2; d_gene: .; abundance: many; v_gene: TRBV29-1; CDR3nt: TGCAGCGCCGACCGGGGAGCCGGGGAGCTGTTTTTT; CDR3aa: CSADRGAGELFF
j_gene: TRBJ2-5; d_gene: .; abundance: many; v_gene: TRBV29-1; CDR3nt: TGCAGCGTTTGTATGGCGAACCAAGAGACCCAGTACTTC; CDR3aa: CSVCMANQETQYF
j_gene: TRBJ2-7; d_gene: .; abundance: many; v_gene: TRBV13; CDR3nt: TGTGCCAGCAGCTTAGGCAGGGCAACGTACGAGCAGTACTTC; CDR3aa: CASSLGRATYEQYF
j_gene: TRBJ1-2; d_gene: .; abundance: .; v_gene: TRBV18; CDR3nt: TGTGCCAGCTCACCCGACCCGGGACAATTTGGCTACACCTTC; CDR3aa: CASSPDPGQFGYTF
j_gene: TRBJ1-1; d_gene: TRBD1; abundance: once; v_gene: TRBV20-1; CDR3nt: TGCAGTGCTGGAACAGGGGCCGACACTGAAGCTTTCTTT; CDR3aa: CSAGTGADTEAFF
j_gene: TRBJ1-5; d_gene: TRBD1; abundance: .; v_gene: TRBV6-5; CDR3nt: TGTGCCAGCAGTTGGACAGGGGGCCGGGATCAGCCCCAGCATTTT; CDR3aa: CASSWTGGRDQPQHF
j_gene: TRBJ1-2; d_gene: TRBD1; abundance: many; v_gene: TRBV2; CDR3nt: TGTGCCAGCAGGAGGACAGGGGGCGCGGACTATGGCTACACCTTC; CDR3aa: CASRRTGGADYGYTF
j_gene: TRBJ2-3; d_gene: .; abundance: .; v_gene: TRBV19; CDR3nt: TGTGCCAGTAGTCTTTCACAACGGGGGCTCACAGATACGCAGTATTTT; CDR3aa: CASSLSQRGLTDTQYF
j_gene: TRBJ2-1; d_gene: TRBD1; abundance: many; v_gene: TRBV7-6; CDR3nt: TGTGCCAGCAGCTTATGGGACAGGACAAGGAATGAGCAGTTCTTC; CDR3aa: CASSLWDRTRNEQFF
j_gene: TRBJ2-5; d_gene: .; abundance: many; v_gene: TRBV7-2; CDR3nt: TGTGCCAGCACCCTCGGAACAGGGAAAGAGACCCAGTACTTC; CDR3aa: CASTLGTGKETQYF
j_gene: TRBJ2-1; d_gene: .; abundance: .; v_gene: TRBV3-1; CDR3nt: TGTGCCAGCAGCCAAGTCTCAGGGCACAATGAGCAGTTCTTC; CDR3aa: CASSQVSGHNEQFF
j_gene: TRBJ2-7; d_gene: .; abundance: few; v_gene: TRBV24-1; CDR3nt: TGTGCCACCAGTGACTCACCGGGACGCCTGCGCTACGAGCAGTACTTC; CDR3aa: CATSDSPGRLRYEQYF
j_gene: TRBJ2-5; d_gene: TRBD2; abundance: many; v_gene: TRBV7-2; CDR3nt: TGTGCCAGCAGCTTAGGCCTTAGCGGGGCCAAAGAGACCCAGTACTTC; CDR3aa: CASSLGLSGAKETQYF
j_gene: TRBJ2-7; d_gene: .; abundance: many; v_gene: TRBV9; CDR3nt: TGTGCCAGCAGCGCCCGATTTGGCTACGAGCAGTACTTC; CDR3aa: CASSARFGYEQYF
j_gene: TRBJ1-1; d_gene: .; abundance: few; v_gene: TRBV10-3; CDR3nt: TGTGCCATTCGTGCAGCGGACGGATACACTGAAGCTTTCTTT; CDR3aa: CAIRAADGYTEAFF
j_gene: TRBJ1-5; d_gene: .; abundance: many; v_gene: TRBV6-2/TRBV6-3; CDR3nt: TGTGCCAGCAGTTACCTCCGGGACACCGATCAGCCCCAGCATTTT; CDR3aa: CASSYLRDTDQPQHF
j_gene: TRBJ2-5; d_gene: .; abundance: .; v_gene: TRBV11-1; CDR3nt: TGTGCCAGCAGCTTAAGCGGCAGGGTCGGCCAAGAGACCCAGTACTTC; CDR3aa: CASSLSGRVGQETQYF
j_gene: TRBJ2-3; d_gene: .; abundance: few; v_gene: TRBV20-1; CDR3nt: TGCAGTGCTAGAGCTAGCTGGGTCACAGATACGCAGTATTTT; CDR3aa: CSARASWVTDTQYF
j_gene: TRBJ2-4; d_gene: TRBD1; abundance: many; v_gene: TRBV6-5; CDR3nt: TGTGCCAGCAGTCCCGGGACAGGGCGGGGAAGTCTAGCCAAAAACATTCAGTACTTC; CDR3aa: CASSPGTGRGSLAKNIQYF
j_gene: TRBJ2-3; d_gene: .; abundance: many; v_gene: TRBV12-3/TRBV12-4; CDR3nt: TGTGCCAGCAGCCCCGGTCCCCTGGGAAGGGATACGCAGTATTTT; CDR3aa: CASSPGPLGRDTQYF
j_gene: TRBJ2-5; d_gene: .; abundance: .; v_gene: TRBV5-6; CDR3nt: TGTGCCAGCAGCTTGGCCCCTGGAGAGACCCAGTACTTC; CDR3aa: CASSLAPGETQYF